This TCR beta chain was observed in a study of response to subunit inactivated influenza vaccine. MiXCR, applied by TCRdb to the RT-PCR reads, yields one record per CDR3 protein. The sample lists 150,000 to 200,000 distinct CDR3 sequences, about an eighth occurring once. A further study also used this sample, focusing on T cells expressing NK-cell markers. That paper notes: 5'RACE template switching with UMIs generated TCR beta cDNA. The study drew TCR beta repertoires from sorted CD3+CD56+NKG2C+, CD3+CD56+NKG2C- and CD3+CD56-NKG2C+ T cells.

This TCR derives from a man aged 45-60 years who received an inactivated influenza vaccine. Sequences were derived from CD8+ T cells sorted from PBMCs, sampled 11 to 12 days after vaccination.

This chain's CDR3 is CASSQDPWGSYNEQFF. For the CDR3, the DNA is TGTGCCAGCAGCCAAGATCCTTGGGGCTCCTACAATGAGCAGTTCTTC. The genes are TRBV3-1 and TRBJ2-1; D unresolved. The CDR3 loop spans 16 amino acids. V shed 0 bases and J shed 0 bases, with 9 bases lying between them. CDR1 is LGHDT and CDR2 is YNNKEL in the germline V gene (reference sequence).